This is a list of T cell receptor beta chains from one sample in a study of CD4 T cells in relation to SARS-CoV-2 and coronaviruses. What these receptors recognize is not known. Some clones are missing from TCRdb's copy, which holds only in-frame ones; the method was immunoSEQ multiplex PCR. The sample yields over 15,000 clones, 65% to 85% seen once. Sequencing input: CD4+ T cells from PBMCs, cultured in vitro. The receptors come from a human donor in good health. Both conserved end residues are trimmed from each CDR3. Each record gives: CDR3 length, V gene, D gene, CDR3 protein. D genes are given only for firm matches.

CDR3 length: 13
V gene: TRBV7-7
D gene: TRBD2
CDR3 protein: ASSEGLAGADEQF

CDR3 length: 13
V gene: TRBV7-8
D gene: -
CDR3 protein: ASSLERGPNQPQH

CDR3 length: 12
V gene: TRBV27
D gene: -
CDR3 protein: ASRSVGFSAEAF

CDR3 length: 13
V gene: TRBV29-1
D gene: -
CDR3 protein: SVVGGRHSGNTIY

CDR3 length: 7
V gene: TRBV20-1
D gene: -
CDR3 protein: SAGDTQY

CDR3 length: 12
V gene: TRBV29-1
D gene: TRBD1
CDR3 protein: SADPGQGHYGYT

CDR3 length: 13
V gene: TRBV9
D gene: TRBD1
CDR3 protein: ASSVAQGAPYEQY

CDR3 length: 13
V gene: TRBV5-5
D gene: TRBD1
CDR3 protein: ASSIRDSSYNEQF

CDR3 length: 14
V gene: TRBV11-2
D gene: TRBD2
CDR3 protein: ASSSLAGAGTDTQY

CDR3 length: 14
V gene: TRBV6-5
D gene: -
CDR3 protein: ASSYLLARGTDTQY

CDR3 length: 15
V gene: TRBV18
D gene: TRBD1
CDR3 protein: ASSPIQQGAGSSPLH

CDR3 length: 15
V gene: TRBV3-1/TRBV3-2
D gene: -
CDR3 protein: ASSQEGTLVSNQPQH

CDR3 length: 11
V gene: TRBV5-4
D gene: TRBD1
CDR3 protein: ASSSTGGNEQF

CDR3 length: 10
V gene: TRBV5-1
D gene: TRBD1
CDR3 protein: ASSPGGQEAF

CDR3 length: 11
V gene: TRBV7-3
D gene: -
CDR3 protein: ASSSPGGHTQY

CDR3 length: 14
V gene: TRBV11-2
D gene: -
CDR3 protein: ASSPIGGGRGETQY

CDR3 length: 13
V gene: TRBV28
D gene: -
CDR3 protein: ASSQGGSGANVLT

CDR3 length: 11
V gene: TRBV27
D gene: -
CDR3 protein: ASSLQGNYGYT

CDR3 length: 16
V gene: TRBV10-3
D gene: TRBD2
CDR3 protein: AISEYPGLAGGTDTQY

CDR3 length: 14
V gene: TRBV6-5
D gene: -
CDR3 protein: ASSYRRRTNTGELF

CDR3 length: 12
V gene: TRBV28
D gene: TRBD1
CDR3 protein: ASTGTGAYNEQF

CDR3 length: 13
V gene: TRBV6-5
D gene: -
CDR3 protein: ASNWVVSSGNTIY

CDR3 length: 12
V gene: TRBV2
D gene: -
CDR3 protein: ASSERQRNTEAF

CDR3 length: 14
V gene: TRBV28
D gene: -
CDR3 protein: ASRLGTRGPYNEQF

CDR3 length: 9
V gene: TRBV24-1
D gene: -
CDR3 protein: ATSWGDEQF

CDR3 length: 10
V gene: TRBV3-1/TRBV3-2
D gene: -
CDR3 protein: ASSHPLGEQY

CDR3 length: 13
V gene: TRBV12-5
D gene: -
CDR3 protein: ASGLVFQDSYEQY

CDR3 length: 13
V gene: TRBV11-2
D gene: -
CDR3 protein: ASSLVPGNNQPQH

CDR3 length: 13
V gene: TRBV20-1
D gene: -
CDR3 protein: SASDPLRGSYEQY

CDR3 length: 14
V gene: TRBV19
D gene: TRBD2
CDR3 protein: ASSPTGTSRGDTQY

CDR3 length: 13
V gene: TRBV7-9
D gene: -
CDR3 protein: ASSLGQNSNQPQH

CDR3 length: 12
V gene: TRBV30
D gene: TRBD1
CDR3 protein: AWSRRQGSDEQF

CDR3 length: 13
V gene: TRBV5-1
D gene: TRBD1
CDR3 protein: ASSLATDRGGGYT

CDR3 length: 12
V gene: TRBV5-6
D gene: -
CDR3 protein: ASSLGAGSYEQY

CDR3 length: 11
V gene: TRBV28
D gene: TRBD1
CDR3 protein: ASNEGQNNEQF

CDR3 length: 21
V gene: TRBV24-1
D gene: TRBD2
CDR3 protein: ATTTLQGTYTSGRAPNTGELF

CDR3 length: 11
V gene: TRBV5-1
D gene: TRBD1
CDR3 protein: ASQGQEVSGYT

CDR3 length: 14
V gene: TRBV30
D gene: TRBD1
CDR3 protein: AWSAETGRGNQPQH

CDR3 length: 12
V gene: TRBV19
D gene: -
CDR3 protein: ASSFGPYTDTQY

CDR3 length: 20
V gene: TRBV19
D gene: -
CDR3 protein: ASSLNEVGVEASPNSNQPQH

CDR3 length: 10
V gene: TRBV5-6
D gene: -
CDR3 protein: ASSLLPYEQY

CDR3 length: 11
V gene: TRBV11-2
D gene: -
CDR3 protein: ASSPSPLSSYT

CDR3 length: 11
V gene: TRBV24-1
D gene: -
CDR3 protein: ATSDDRTFGYT

CDR3 length: 10
V gene: TRBV10-3
D gene: TRBD1
CDR3 protein: AISGDSYGYT

CDR3 length: 12
V gene: TRBV2
D gene: TRBD1
CDR3 protein: ASRGQGGPYEQY

CDR3 length: 14
V gene: TRBV4-1
D gene: -
CDR3 protein: ASSQDRVPVDNEQF

CDR3 length: 14
V gene: TRBV21-1
D gene: -
CDR3 protein: ASSKWDRVITYEQY

CDR3 length: 15
V gene: TRBV15
D gene: TRBD2
CDR3 protein: ATSRVYSGTHYNEQF

CDR3 length: 11
V gene: TRBV10-3
D gene: TRBD2
CDR3 protein: AVQAGAYNEQF

CDR3 length: 14
V gene: TRBV7-8
D gene: -
CDR3 protein: ASSLGAPNYNSPLH

CDR3 length: 12
V gene: TRBV10-3
D gene: -
CDR3 protein: ATRTGTPNEKLF

CDR3 length: 11
V gene: TRBV12-3/TRBV12-4
D gene: -
CDR3 protein: ASSGPFQETQY

CDR3 length: 13
V gene: TRBV10-1
D gene: -
CDR3 protein: ASSDQRASTDTQY

CDR3 length: 13
V gene: TRBV3-1/TRBV3-2
D gene: -
CDR3 protein: ASSPLGGVNEKLF

CDR3 length: 12
V gene: TRBV5-6
D gene: -
CDR3 protein: ASTVGGGNQPQH

CDR3 length: 12
V gene: TRBV10-3
D gene: -
CDR3 protein: AISRDGYNSPLH

CDR3 length: 13
V gene: TRBV6-5
D gene: TRBD1
CDR3 protein: ASTNDRGSAYEQY

CDR3 length: 9
V gene: TRBV20-1
D gene: -
CDR3 protein: SARDRNTIY

CDR3 length: 14
V gene: TRBV18
D gene: -
CDR3 protein: ASSPLVGDGTGELF

CDR3 length: 11
V gene: TRBV24-1
D gene: -
CDR3 protein: ATHGTPNNEQF